This T cell receptor beta chain was recovered during a study of control samples from healthy donors and cancer patients. V lost 4 bases and J 4 bases, leaving 11 bases between the germline ends. Germline V gene lookup returns CDR1 LGHDT and CDR2 YNNKEL (reference sequence). The CDR3 is made up of 15 amino acids. This clone was picked up one time. Sequencing was performed with immunoSEQ multiplex PCR; in TCRdb, only in-frame clones are kept and a portion is missing. The sample consists of about 120,000 clones, around 92% of them appearing once. The sequence derives from an elderly man with head and neck cancer. This rearrangement joins TRBV3-1 (or the pseudogene TRBV3-2) to TRBJ1-6, with a tentative D call TRBD1 (6 bases). The sequenced material came from PBMCs. The CDR3: CASSPEGVYNSPLHF. The DNA for the CDR3 is TGTGCCAGCAGCCCCGAGGGGGTTTATAATTCACCCCTCCACTTT.